What follows are 2 T cell receptor beta chains derived from one specimen sequenced in a study of cytomegalovirus exposure and HLA in healthy donors. PCR was performed using 60 Vbeta and 13 Jbeta primers. Data came from immunoSEQ multiplex PCR; TCRdb stores just in-frame clones and leaves some out. The data contain under 200,000 clones, over 65% of them singletons. The specimen sequenced was PBMCs. The receptors stem from a man between 60 and 75 years old in good health and CMV-seronegative.

The chain carries TRBV28 and TRBJ1-4, with D uncertain. Germline V gives CDR1 MDHEN, CDR2 SYDVKM. V shed 6 bases and J shed 7 bases, with 18 bases lying between them. The CDR3 length is 15 residues. The CDR3 DNA sequence: TGTGCCAGCAGCCCCTACGGGCGCGGGTCTGAAAAACTGTTTTTT. It specifies CASSPYGRGSEKLFF.

The genes are TRBV19 and TRBJ1-1; D is possibly TRBD1 (5 bases). The germline V and J ends were trimmed by 5 bases and 3 bases, with 10 bases remaining between them. From germline, CDR1 is LNHDA and CDR2 SQIVND (reference sequence). CDR3 length: 13 residues. In DNA, the CDR3 is TGTGCCAGTAGTTTTGGCAGGGACACTGAAGCTTTCTTT. This sequence encodes CASSFGRDTEAFF.